The 11 T cell receptor beta chains below were found in one sample sequenced in a study of blood T cell repertoires in COVID-19. Libraries were prepared by immunoSEQ multiplex PCR; TCRdb keeps only in-frame clonotypes and omits some of them. The sample has fewer than 300,000 clones, roughly 84% seen once. The sequencing input was peripheral blood. The receptors come from a human donor with COVID-19, enrolled during active disease. The donor label of this sample is uncertain.

This sequence joins TRBV12-3 or TRBV12-4 and TRBJ1-2; D perhaps matches TRBD1 (5 bases). V was pared by 6 bases and J by 2 bases, with 10 bases between. This CDR3 region has 13 residues. This CDR3 reads CASSPGGNYGYTF. The CDR3 DNA follows: TGTGCCAGCAGCCCCGGGGGGAACTATGGCTACACCTTC.

V is TRBV30 and J is TRBJ1-2, with TRBD1 identical over 8 bases. CDR3 length equals 14 residues. The germline V gene encodes CDR1 GTSNPN and CDR2 SVGIG (reference sequence). The V gene end was trimmed by 5 bases and the J gene end by 8 bases; junction bases not matched to a gene: 13. The CDR3 DNA reads TGTGCCTGGGGGACAGGACAGGGTACGAACGGCTACACCTTC. It yields the protein CAWGTGQGTNGYTF. Using reference TRBV30 and TRBJ1-2 for the parts outside the CDR3, the full variable domain is SQTIHQWPATLVQPVGSPLSLECTVEGTSNPNLYWYRQAAGRGLQLLFYSVGIGQISSEVPQNLSASRPQDRQFILSSKKLLLSDSGFYLCAWGTGQGTNGYTFGSGTRLTVV.

Only a few counts were recorded for this clone. V is TRBV3-1 (or the pseudogene TRBV3-2) and J is TRBJ2-2, with TRBD1 identical over 9 bases. Trimming removed 4 bases from V and 7 bases from J; junction bases left unmatched: 13. The CDR3 is 17 residues long. The germline gives CDR1 LGHDT, CDR2 YNNKEL (reference sequence). DNA for the CDR3: TGTGCCAGCAGCCTCAAACTGCCGGGACAGGGTCACGGGGAGCTGTTTTTT. Its translation is CASSLKLPGQGHGELFF.

The rearrangement joins TRBV3-1 (or the pseudogene TRBV3-2) to TRBJ2-7, with D possibly matching TRBD2 (6 bases). Germline loops: CDR1 LGHDT, CDR2 YNNKEL (reference sequence). Trimming removed 7 bases from V and 6 bases from J, with 13 bases in between. There are 12 residues in the CDR3. CDR3: CASNLGRGEQYF. The DNA for the CDR3 is TGTGCCAGCAACCTCGGGAGAGGCGAGCAGTACTTC.

This sequence joins TRBV5-5 and TRBJ2-7; 7 bases fit TRBD1. The V gene's germline CDR1 is SGHKS and CDR2 YYEKEE (reference sequence). The CDR3 extends over 14 amino acids. After removal of 4 bases from V and 2 bases from J, the junction contained 6 bases not matched to a gene. CDR3 nucleotide sequence: TGTGCCAGCAGCCTACAGACAGGGACCTACGAGCAGTACTTC. This translates into CASSLQTGTYEQYF.

This rearrangement joins TRBV27 to TRBJ2-5, with TRBD2 identical over 8 bases. In germline, CDR1 is MNHEY, CDR2 SMNVEV (reference sequence). The CDR3 length is 15 residues. Losses at the gene ends were 5 bases for V and 5 bases for J; bases not matched to a gene: 10. The CDR3 spells CASSPRGTREETQYF. The CDR3, as DNA: TGTGCCAGCAGTCCGAGAGGGACTAGGGAGGAGACCCAGTACTTC.

This clone occurred many times. The V gene is TRBV28, the J gene TRBJ2-1; 7 bases map to TRBD2. V shed 6 bases and J 2 bases; nucleotides not matched to a gene: 7. From germline, CDR1 is MDHEN and CDR2 SYDVKM. This CDR3 is 15 amino acids long. The CDR3 loop reads CASSPTSATYNEQFF. CDR3 bases: TGTGCCAGCAGCCCTACTAGCGCGACCTACAATGAGCAGTTCTTC.

The chain uses TRBV29-1 and TRBJ1-1; TRBD1 is a possible D gene (5 bases). CDR1 is SQVTM, CDR2 ANQGSEA, per germline. The ends were cut back, 3 bases at V and 4 bases at J, with 12 bases in the middle. The CDR3 has 13 residues. CDR3 region: CSVDVVGGTEAFF. The CDR3 coding sequence is TGCAGCGTTGATGTTGTGGGGGGCACTGAAGCTTTCTTT. Combining the CDR3 with reference TRBV29-1 and TRBJ1-1 gives the whole variable domain SAVISQKPSRDICQRGTSLTIQCQVDSQVTMMFWYRQQPGQSLTLIATANQGSEATYESGFVIDKFPISRPNLTFSTLTVSNMSPEDSSIYLCSVDVVGGTEAFFGQGTRLTVV.

The V call is TRBV19, the J call TRBJ1-6; no clear D. The CDR3 length is 12 residues. Trimming stripped 5 bases from V and 7 bases from J, with 6 bases between. CDR1 and CDR2 (germline): LNHDA, SQIVND (reference sequence). The CDR3 region has the DNA TGTGCCAGTAGTTTCTCGAATTCACCCCTCCACTTT. Protein: CASSFSNSPLHF.

Regarding this clone: Other nucleotide sequences in the sample specify the same CDR3. The chain joins TRBV19 to TRBJ2-7, with TRBD1 as a possible D gene (6 bases). V dropped 2 bases and J dropped 2 bases, with 10 bases sitting between them. CDR3 size: 14 residues. Per the germline V gene, CDR1 is LNHDA and CDR2 is SQIVND (reference sequence). CDR3: CASSIRDKPYEQYF. The CDR3, as DNA: TGTGCCAGTAGTATACGGGACAAGCCCTACGAGCAGTACTTC.

J is TRBJ2-5 and V is TRBV19; no definite D call. CDR3 size: 12 residues. CDR1 LNHDA and CDR2 SQIVND come from the germline V gene (reference sequence). The V gene lost 4 bases and the J gene lost 3 bases, with 6 bases spanning the gap. CDR3 sequence reads: CASSRAKETQYF. In nucleotides, the CDR3 is TGTGCCAGTAGTAGGGCAAAAGAGACCCAGTACTTC.